These 19 T cell receptor beta chains were sequenced from one sample in a study of T cell responses to AZD1222 COVID-19 vaccine. The data were produced by immunoSEQ multiplex PCR, yet TCRdb's version contains in-frame clones alone and is incomplete. The table includes roughly 110,000 clones, 87% detected once. Sequenced here: peripheral blood, sampled on day 0 of AZD1222 vaccination. The receptors come from an adult in good health.

This chain connects TRBV7-2 to TRBJ1-1; TRBD1 might be the D (5 bases). CDR1 and CDR2 (germline): SGHTA, FQGNSA. This CDR3 region has 16 residues. The ends were cut back, 2 bases at V and 4 bases at J, with 17 bases in the middle. The CDR3 bases are TGTGCCAGCAGCTTACTAAGCCTGGGGCGTAGCACTGAAGCTTTCTTT. Translation: CASSLLSLGRSTEAFF.

This clone has only a few counts. The chain combines TRBV5-1 with TRBJ2-7; 7 bases map to TRBD1. The V segment lost 4 bases and the J segment 4 bases; nucleotides outside the gene matches: 8. The CDR3 totals 14 residues. The germline V gene has CDR1 SGHRS and CDR2 YFSETQ. In nucleotides, the CDR3 is TGCGCCAGCAGCCTGACAGGGAACCCTTACGAGCAGTACTTC. Translated, it gives CASSLTGNPYEQYF.

The chain carries TRBV29-1 and TRBJ1-2; D gene uncertain. V was clipped by 5 bases and J by 4 bases, with 14 bases between them. Germline loops: CDR1 SQVTM, CDR2 ANQGSEA. The CDR3 totals 13 residues. The CDR3 is CSVKGGLGYGYTF. The CDR3, as DNA: TGCAGCGTTAAGGGCGGGTTAGGCTATGGCTACACCTTC.

The genes are TRBV30 and TRBJ1-2; maybe TRBD1 (5 bases). The CDR3 length is 12 residues. V was cut by 2 bases and J by 8 bases, with 12 bases left in between. Germline loops: CDR1 GTSNPN, CDR2 SVGIG (reference sequence). The CDR3 DNA follows: TGTGCCTGGAGTTCTGGGGGAGGCGGCTACACCTTC. It translates to CAWSSGGGGYTF.

This clone was counted between two and nine times. The rearrangement joins TRBV5-1 to TRBJ1-4, with TRBD1 as a possible D gene (5 bases). Germline V gives CDR1 SGHRS, CDR2 YFSETQ. The CDR3 spans 14 residues. The V and J ends lost 4 bases and 3 bases respectively, with 10 bases between them. CDR3 coding DNA: TGCGCCAGCAGCCTAGGGGTGGCTAATGAAAAACTGTTTTTT. Its translation is CASSLGVANEKLFF.

V gene TRBV11-3 combines with J gene TRBJ2-1, with a weak D call TRBD1 (6 bases). The CDR3 is 14 residues long. The V end was cut by 4 bases, the J end by 2 bases, with 9 bases between. Germline lookup yields CDR1 SGHNT and CDR2 YENEEA. The CDR3, as DNA: TGTGCCAGCAGCTCGGACAGAACCTACAATGAGCAGTTCTTC. Its protein product is CASSSDRTYNEQFF.

V is TRBV6-5 and J is TRBJ1-1; 7 bases fit TRBD1. The germline CDR1 and CDR2 sequences are MNHEY and SVGAGI. J gave up 3 bases and V 5 bases, and 6 bases lay outside the gene matches. This CDR3 has 14 amino acids. CDR3 bases: TGTGCCAGCAGTAGACAGGGCACGGACACTGAAGCTTTCTTT. As protein: CASSRQGTDTEAFF.

This clone was recorded only once. J is TRBJ1-2 and V is TRBV25-1; 8 bases are a match to TRBD1. CDR1 and CDR2 (germline): MGHDK, SYGVNS. Losses at the gene ends were 8 bases for V and 0 bases for J; bases not matched to a gene: 2. There are 13 residues in the CDR3. This CDR3 reads CASGQGANYGYTF. The CDR3 nucleotides are TGTGCCAGCGGACAGGGCGCTAACTATGGCTACACCTTC.

This clone was seen just once. J is TRBJ2-7 and V is TRBV4-2; TRBD1 might be the D (6 bases). CDR1 and CDR2 (germline): LGHNA, YNFKEQ. CDR3 length: 15 amino acids. Between the trimmed V and J ends, which lost 6 bases and 0 bases, there was a span of 15 bases. The CDR3, as DNA: TGTGCCAGCAGAGAGACAGGAGAACCCTCCTACGAGCAGTACTTC. Its protein product is CASRETGEPSYEQYF.

This chain links TRBV5-4 with TRBJ1-2; TRBD1 agrees at 8 bases. This CDR3 region has 14 residues. J gave up 7 bases and V 2 bases, and 7 bases lay outside the gene matches. CDR1 SGHNT and CDR2 YYREEE come from the germline V gene (reference sequence). The CDR3 loop reads CASSLNQGAGGYTF. Written as DNA, the CDR3 is TGTGCCAGCAGCTTAAATCAGGGGGCGGGTGGCTACACCTTC.

The genes are TRBV30 and TRBJ2-1; D may correspond to TRBD1 or TRBD2 (5 bases each). CDR1 is GTSNPN and CDR2 is SVGIG in the germline V gene (reference sequence). Between the trimmed V and J ends, which lost 5 bases and 6 bases, there was a span of 14 bases. The CDR3 is made up of 13 amino acids. The CDR3 reads CAWVGPDFNEQFF. CDR3 sequence (DNA): TGTGCCTGGGTGGGACCTGACTTCAATGAGCAGTTCTTC.

This chain links TRBV4-3 with TRBJ1-2, with 8 bases fitting TRBD1. Looked up from germline, CDR1 is LGHNA and CDR2 is YSLEER. The CDR3 is made up of 13 amino acids. The J segment lost 8 bases and the V segment lost 3 bases, leaving 5 bases of the junction unmatched. CDR3 DNA: TGCGCCAGCAGCCATATGGACAGGGCCGGCTACACCTTC. This gives the protein CASSHMDRAGYTF.

This clone was counted a single time. The rearrangement uses TRBV7-9 and TRBJ1-5, with D perhaps matching TRBD1 (6 bases). This CDR3 region has 15 residues. Germline assignment: CDR1 SEHNR and CDR2 FQNEAQ (reference sequence). Trimming cost V 5 bases and J 2 bases, with 13 bases left between them. In nucleotides, the CDR3 is TGTGCCAGCAGCAACGACAGGACGCGCAATCAGCCCCAGCATTTT. It specifies CASSNDRTRNQPQHF.

This rearrangement joins TRBV14 to TRBJ1-2, with D unclear. V lost 4 bases and J 8 bases, leaving 14 bases between the germline ends. Germline lookup yields CDR1 SGHDN and CDR2 FVKESK. This CDR3 is 13 amino acids long. CDR3 nucleotides: TGTGCCAGCAGCCTATTTACCCAACGGGGCTACACCTTC. Amino acids: CASSLFTQRGYTF.

The chain links TRBV25-1 to TRBJ1-2; D is possibly TRBD1 (5 bases). Per the germline V gene, CDR1 is MGHDK and CDR2 is SYGVNS. V lost 6 bases and J lost 5, with 19 bases in between. CDR3 size: 15 residues. The CDR3 spells CASSSPVGREYGYTF. The DNA for the CDR3 is TGTGCCAGCAGCTCCCCGGTTGGCAGGGAGTATGGCTACACCTTC.

This clone was picked up a small number of times. The V and J genes are TRBV7-9 and TRBJ1-5; D not resolved. CDR1 and CDR2 (germline): SEHNR, FQNEAQ (reference sequence). V was clipped by 1 base and J by 10 bases, with 14 bases between them. The CDR3 totals 14 residues. The CDR3 protein is CASSLGAPGQPQHF. Written as DNA, the CDR3 is TGTGCCAGCAGCTTAGGGGCTCCGGGTCAACCCCAGCATTTT.

The chain joins TRBV30 to TRBJ2-7; 8 bases line up with TRBD1. CDR1 is GTSNPN and CDR2 is SVGIG in the germline V gene (reference sequence). There are 14 residues in the CDR3. The J segment lost 4 bases and the V segment lost 3 bases, leaving 8 bases of the junction unmatched. CDR3 loop: CAWRTSGGWYEQYF. The CDR3 region has the DNA TGTGCCTGGAGGACCTCAGGGGGCTGGTACGAGCAGTACTTC.

The CDR3 reads CASSQGMDVSSPLHF. Written as DNA, the CDR3 is TGTGCCAGCAGCCAAGGAATGGACGTTAGTTCACCCCTCCACTTT. The chain carries TRBV4-2 and TRBJ1-6; D gene ambiguous. V dropped 1 base and J dropped 9 bases, with 13 bases sitting between them. The CDR3 runs 15 residues. Germline V gene sequence: CDR1 LGHNA, CDR2 YNFKEQ.

This chain links TRBV15 with TRBJ2-7; D is unclear. The CDR3 is 13 amino acids. CDR1 and CDR2 from the germline V gene are LNHNV and YYDKDF (reference sequence). V was clipped by 1 base and J by 4 bases, with 8 bases between them. The CDR3, as DNA: TGTGCCACCAGCAGAGCTCGAGAATACGAGCAGTACTTC. Translated: CATSRAREYEQYF.